A single sample gave rise to the 30 T cell receptor beta chains below, sequenced in a study of blood T cell repertoires in COVID-19. Some clones are missing from TCRdb's copy, which holds only in-frame ones; the method was immunoSEQ multiplex PCR. The sample lists about 220,000 clones, more than 85% occurring once. The sequencing sample was made of peripheral blood. The receptors stem from a middle-aged man with acute or convalescent COVID-19.

V usage is TRBV7-8 and J usage is TRBJ2-5; D is possibly TRBD2 (6 bases). V gave up 2 bases and J gave up 5 bases, with 15 bases separating them. The CDR3 has 15 residues. Germline CDR1 reads SGHVS; CDR2 reads FQNEAQ. The CDR3 spells CASSLPGTFPETQYF. The DNA of the CDR3 is TGTGCCAGCAGCTTACCGGGGACTTTCCCTGAGACCCAGTACTTC. The whole variable domain, remainder taken from reference TRBV7-8 and TRBJ2-5, is GAGVSQSPRYKVAKRGQDVALRCDPISGHVSLFWYQQALGQGPEFLTYFQNEAQLDKSGLPSDRFFAERPEGSVSTLKIQRTQQEDSAVYLCASSLPGTFPETQYFGPGTRLLVL.

The chain uses TRBV5-5 and TRBJ1-6; the D is unclear. Germline CDR1 reads SGHKS; CDR2 reads YYEKEE (reference sequence). This CDR3 has 16 amino acids. With 1 base removed from V and 8 bases from J, the gap between germline ends came to 16 bases. The CDR3 reads CASSLSSFYGDSPLHF. In DNA form, the CDR3 reads TGTGCCAGCAGCTTGTCTTCCTTTTACGGGGATTCACCCCTCCACTTT.

The rearrangement uses TRBV5-4 and TRBJ2-6; a weak D match, TRBD1 (5 bases). CDR3 length equals 15 residues. Trimming stripped 2 bases from V and 2 bases from J, with 8 bases between. Per germline, CDR1 SGHNT and CDR2 YYREEE (reference sequence). The CDR3 loop is CASSLTGTGANVLTF. In nucleotides, the CDR3 is TGTGCCAGCAGCTTAACAGGTACTGGGGCCAACGTCCTGACTTTC.

The gene calls are TRBV19 and TRBJ1-5; no reliable D call. V was shortened by 2 bases and J by 0 bases, with 8 bases between the two germline ends. This CDR3 is built from 15 residues. Germline V gene data show CDR1 as LNHDA and CDR2 as SQIVND (reference sequence). The CDR3 sequence: CASSIQIYSNQPQHF. The CDR3 DNA follows: TGTGCCAGTAGTATACAGATTTATAGCAATCAGCCCCAGCATTTT.

This clone came up once. The gene calls are TRBV7-2 and TRBJ1-5; the D gene is possibly TRBD1 (6 bases). The CDR3 is 14 amino acids. Germline V lookup: CDR1 SGHTA, CDR2 FQGNSA. Trimming left V 4 bases short and J 5 bases short, with 12 bases between. In nucleotides, the CDR3 is TGTGCCAGCAGCTCCGGACAGTCTTATCAGCCCCAGCATTTT. Protein sequence: CASSSGQSYQPQHF.

This sequence joins TRBV11-3 and TRBJ2-1; TRBD2 matches 9 bases. Germline assignment: CDR1 SGHNT and CDR2 YENEEA. The junction had 2 bases not matched to a gene; V was cut back by 1 base and J by 4 bases. CDR3 length: 15 residues. DNA of the CDR3: TGTGCCAGCAGCTTAGCAGCGGGAGGTTACAATGAGCAGTTCTTC. Translated: CASSLAAGGYNEQFF. The whole variable domain, filled in from reference TRBV11-3 and TRBJ2-1, reads EAGVVQSPRYKIIEKKQPVAFWCNPISGHNTLYWYLQNLGQGPELLIRYENEEAVDDSQLPKDRFSAERLKGVDSTLKIQPAELGDSAVYLCASSLAAGGYNEQFFGPGTRLTVL.

The chain uses TRBV4-2 and TRBJ2-5, with 12 nucleotides matching TRBD2. The CDR3 has 16 amino acids. After removal of 0 bases from V and 3 bases from J, the junction contained 2 bases not matched to a gene. The germline CDR1 and CDR2 sequences are LGHNA and YNFKEQ. This CDR3 is CASSQDTSGGKETQYF. The CDR3 nucleotides read TGTGCCAGCAGCCAAGATACTAGCGGGGGGAAAGAGACCCAGTACTTC.

The chain recombines TRBV7-3 with TRBJ2-1, with TRBD2 as a possible D gene (6 bases). Looked up from germline, CDR1 is SGHTA and CDR2 is FQGTGA. Trimming pared 1 base from V and 5 bases from J, leaving 12 bases between. The CDR3 consists of 15 residues. This CDR3 is CASSLSGTPNNEQFF. CDR3 DNA sequence: TGTGCCAGCAGCTTAAGCGGGACTCCCAACAATGAGCAGTTCTTC.

This clone has only one observation. The rearrangement joins TRBV6-5 to TRBJ2-7; 9 bases agree with TRBD1. V gave up 2 bases and J gave up 7 bases; unmatched junction bases: 9. From germline, CDR1 is MNHEY and CDR2 SVGAGI. The CDR3 has 15 amino acids. CDR3 sequence reads: CASSYAGTGSLEQYF. CDR3 bases: TGTGCCAGCAGTTACGCCGGGACAGGGAGTCTGGAGCAGTACTTC.

This sequence joins TRBV7-6 and TRBJ1-6, with a tentative D call TRBD1 (5 bases). This CDR3 has 14 amino acids. Trimming cost V 4 bases and J 6 bases, with 10 bases left between them. CDR1 SGHVS and CDR2 FNYEAQ come from the germline V gene. The CDR3 sequence: CASSSGLLNSPLHF. CDR3 DNA sequence: TGTGCCAGCAGCTCGGGACTTCTTAATTCACCCCTCCACTTT.

The chain recombines TRBV7-6 with TRBJ2-1, with 7 bases lining up with TRBD1. J lost 0 bases, V lost 5 bases, and 7 bases had no gene match. Germline CDR1 is SGHVS and CDR2 is FNYEAQ. This CDR3 is 16 amino acids long. The CDR3 nucleotides read TGTGCCAGCAGCCTACAGGGGACCAGCTCCTACAATGAGCAGTTCTTC. Amino acids: CASSLQGTSSYNEQFF.

The V gene is TRBV15, the J gene TRBJ2-5, with 12 bases identical to TRBD2. With 5 bases clipped from V and 5 bases from J, the junction kept 12 bases outside the gene matches. The germline CDR1 and CDR2 sequences are LNHNV and YYDKDF (reference sequence). The CDR3 spans 17 residues. The CDR3 region has the DNA TGTGCCACCAGCTCCAAGAGGACTAGCGGGGACGGGGAGACCCAGTACTTC. It translates to CATSSKRTSGDGETQYF.

The rearrangement joins TRBV18 to TRBJ1-6; the match to TRBD1 covers 8 bases. Germline assignment: CDR1 KGHSH and CDR2 LQKENI. This CDR3 comprises 17 residues. V shed 3 bases and J 6 bases; nucleotides not matched to a gene: 10. The CDR3 is CASSPPRTGQINSPLHF. Here the CDR3 DNA reads TGTGCCAGCTCACCTCCGAGGACAGGGCAGATTAATTCACCCCTCCACTTT. The variable domain in full, completed from reference TRBV18 and TRBJ1-6, reads NAGVMQNPRHLVRRRGQEARLRCSPMKGHSHVYWYRQLPEEGLKFMVYLQKENIIDESGMPKERFSAEFPKEGPSILRIQQVVRGDSAAYFCASSPPRTGQINSPLHFGNGTRLTVT.

The chain combines TRBV28 with TRBJ1-1; D perhaps matches TRBD1 (6 bases). V shed 4 bases and J shed 0 bases, with 12 bases lying between them. Germline-derived CDR1 and CDR2 are MDHEN and SYDVKM. The CDR3 is made up of 15 amino acids. For the CDR3, the DNA is TGTGCCAGCAGTTCCCCGGCAGGGGTGAACACTGAAGCTTTCTTT. It is translated as CASSSPAGVNTEAFF.

This clone was seen only a few times. The CDR3 DNA reads as TGTGCCAGCAGTTACTACGGGGACAACTCTGGAAACACCATATATTTT. Residues: CASSYYGDNSGNTIYF. The V and J genes are TRBV6-5 and TRBJ1-3, with D perhaps TRBD1 (6 bases). V shed 1 base and J shed 0 bases, with 10 bases lying between them. The CDR3 has 16 amino acids. The V gene's germline CDR1 is MNHEY and CDR2 SVGAGI.

This clone occurred once. This sequence joins TRBV29-1 and TRBJ2-2, with TRBD2 as a possible D gene (7 bases). Trimming stripped 7 bases from V and 7 bases from J, with 16 bases between. This CDR3 has 13 residues. CDR1 is SQVTM, CDR2 ANQGSEA, per germline. The CDR3, as DNA: TGCAGCGCCGTGGGGGGGCCGAGCGGGGAGCTGTTTTTT. It translates to CSAVGGPSGELFF.

The chain links TRBV6-5 to TRBJ2-1, with D perhaps TRBD2 (5 bases). Germline CDR1 is MNHEY and CDR2 is SVGAGI. V lost 2 bases and J lost 5, with 13 bases in between. This CDR3 contains 15 residues. CDR3 amino acids: CASSYGADLNNEQFF. CDR3 bases: TGTGCCAGCAGTTACGGAGCGGACCTGAACAATGAGCAGTTCTTC.

The V gene is TRBV29-1, the J gene TRBJ2-2, with 8 bases aligning to TRBD1. J gave up 4 bases and V 8 bases, and 9 bases lay outside the gene matches. CDR1 is SQVTM and CDR2 is ANQGSEA in the germline V gene. The CDR3 loop spans 14 amino acids. CDR3 DNA: TGCAGCATTAGAGGACAGGGCGGCACCGGGGAGCTGTTTTTT. Its translation is CSIRGQGGTGELFF.

The rearrangement links TRBV14 to TRBJ2-7; D is perhaps TRBD1 (8 bases). Trimming pared 4 bases from V and 4 bases from J, leaving 20 bases between. This CDR3 spans 16 amino acids. Per the germline V gene, CDR1 is SGHDN and CDR2 is FVKESK. The CDR3 region is CASSPTGGESRYEQYF. CDR3 in DNA: TGTGCCAGCAGCCCAACAGGGGGGGAGAGCCGTTACGAGCAGTACTTC. The full variable domain, completed using reference TRBV14 and TRBJ2-7, is EAGVTQFPSHSVIEKGQTVTLRCDPISGHDNLYWYRRVMGKEIKFLLHFVKESKQDESGMPNNRFLAERTGGTYSTLKVQPAELEDSGVYFCASSPTGGESRYEQYFGPGTRLTVT.

This chain links TRBV3-1 (or the pseudogene TRBV3-2) with TRBJ1-1; no definite D call. This CDR3 region has 12 residues. Trimming took off 0 bases at V and 8 bases at J, with 7 bases between the two ends. Looked up from germline, CDR1 is LGHDT and CDR2 is YNNKEL (reference sequence). CDR3 residues: CASSQDQIEAFF. In nucleotides, the CDR3 is TGTGCCAGCAGCCAAGATCAAATCGAAGCTTTCTTT.

This chain's CDR3 is CASSLASANTGELFF. The CDR3 nucleotides read TGTGCCAGCAGCTTAGCTAGCGCGAACACCGGGGAGCTGTTTTTT. This chain joins TRBV7-2 and TRBJ2-2; tentatively, D is TRBD2 (5 bases). This CDR3 comprises 15 residues. Germline V CDR1 and CDR2: SGHTA, FQGNSA. V was cut by 0 bases and J by 0 bases, with 5 bases left in between.

This clone occurred once. This chain joins TRBV18 and TRBJ2-4, with 7 positions matching TRBD1. The CDR3 is 15 amino acids. Germline values: CDR1 KGHSH, CDR2 LQKENI. With 5 bases clipped from V and 0 bases from J, the junction kept 4 bases outside the gene matches. CDR3 amino acids: CASSWTGLAKNIQYF. CDR3 in DNA: TGTGCCAGCTCATGGACAGGACTAGCCAAAAACATTCAGTACTTC. Full variable domain (remainder filled in from reference TRBV18 and TRBJ2-4): NAGVMQNPRHLVRRRGQEARLRCSPMKGHSHVYWYRQLPEEGLKFMVYLQKENIIDESGMPKERFSAEFPKEGPSILRIQQVVRGDSAAYFCASSWTGLAKNIQYFGAGTRLSVL.

The chain employs TRBV11-2 and TRBJ2-7; possibly TRBD1 for D (6 bases). From germline, CDR1 is SGHAT and CDR2 FQNNGV. Trimming stripped 1 base from V and 3 bases from J, with 10 bases between. This CDR3 has 14 amino acids. CDR3 in DNA: TGTGCCAGCAGCTTAGCCGGACAGCTCTACGAGCAGTACTTC. Residues: CASSLAGQLYEQYF.

This chain connects TRBV1 to TRBJ2-3; the table's D call TRBD2 went unverified against the DNA. TRBV1 is a listed pseudogene. There are 16 residues in the CDR3. CDR3 residues: CTSSPRDVTNGGTQYF. CDR3 DNA sequence: TGCACCAGCAGCCCCCGGGATGTGACTAACGGGGGTACGCAGTATTTT.

This chain joins TRBV10-3 and TRBJ2-7; the match to TRBD1 covers 12 bases. Germline loops: CDR1 ENHRY, CDR2 SYGVKD. This CDR3 has 14 residues. Unmatched junction bases numbered 11, after V lost 10 bases and J lost 7 bases. Here the CDR3 reads CANYTGQGAREQYF. DNA of the CDR3: TGTGCCAACTACACGGGACAGGGGGCAAGGGAGCAGTACTTC.

The rearrangement uses TRBV5-1 and TRBJ2-3, with a weak D call TRBD1 (6 bases). CDR1 and CDR2 (germline): SGHRS, YFSETQ. This CDR3 has 15 residues. The V and J ends lost 4 bases and 0 bases respectively, with 12 bases between them. The CDR3 DNA is TGCGCCAGCAGCCCGACAGGAGTCAGCACAGATACGCAGTATTTT. It specifies CASSPTGVSTDTQYF.

The chain employs TRBV5-8 and TRBJ2-1, with D possibly being TRBD2 (6 bases). Trimming left V 8 bases short and J 0 bases short, with 12 bases between. The CDR3 sequence is 14 residues long. The germline V gene has CDR1 SGHTS and CDR2 YDEGEE. Here the CDR3 reads CASDSGSSYNEQFF. The CDR3 DNA reads TGTGCCAGTGATAGCGGAAGCTCCTACAATGAGCAGTTCTTC.

The rearrangement joins TRBV18 to TRBJ2-7; no definite D call. The germline CDR1 and CDR2 sequences are KGHSH and LQKENI. The CDR3 is made up of 13 amino acids. Trimming removed 5 bases from V and 1 base from J, with 9 bases in between. CDR3 amino acids: CASSMSGSYEQYF. CDR3 coding DNA: TGTGCCAGCTCAATGTCAGGTTCCTACGAGCAGTACTTC.

This chain links TRBV7-2 with TRBJ2-7; TRBD2 agrees at 9 bases. The CDR3 runs to 18 residues. Germline CDR1 reads SGHTA; CDR2 reads FQGNSA. The V gene end was trimmed by 3 bases and the J gene end by 0 bases; junction bases not matched to a gene: 12. This CDR3 reads CASSFPTSGPMSSYEQYF. The CDR3 DNA reads as TGTGCCAGCAGCTTCCCTACTAGCGGGCCAATGAGCTCCTACGAGCAGTACTTC.

The V call is TRBV10-3, the J call TRBJ1-1, with D uncertain. V lost 8 bases to trimming and J lost 1 base, with 17 bases between them. The CDR3 length is 15 residues. Germline CDR1 ENHRY, CDR2 SYGVKD. The CDR3 here is CAIPRLREKNTEAFF. CDR3 sequence (DNA): TGTGCCATCCCCCGTCTTCGGGAGAAGAACACTGAAGCTTTCTTT.